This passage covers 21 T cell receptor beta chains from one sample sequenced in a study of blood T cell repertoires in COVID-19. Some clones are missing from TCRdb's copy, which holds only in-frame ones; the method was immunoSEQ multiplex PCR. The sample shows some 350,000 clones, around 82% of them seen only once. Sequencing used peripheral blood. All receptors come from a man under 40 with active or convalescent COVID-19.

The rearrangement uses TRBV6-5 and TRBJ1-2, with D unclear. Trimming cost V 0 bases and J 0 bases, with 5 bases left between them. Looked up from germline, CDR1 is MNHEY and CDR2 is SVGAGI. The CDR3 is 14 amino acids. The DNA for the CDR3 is TGTGCCAGCAGTTACTCCCGGGCTAACTATGGCTACACCTTC. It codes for CASSYSRANYGYTF.

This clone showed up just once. The CDR3 DNA reads as TGTGCCAGCATGCGGGGGACTAATGAAAAACTGTTTTTT. Protein product: CASMRGTNEKLFF. V usage is TRBV2 and J usage is TRBJ1-4; possibly TRBD1 for D (5 bases). This CDR3 comprises 13 residues. Germline CDR1 and CDR2: SNHLY and FYNNEI. The V and J ends lost 7 bases and 2 bases respectively, with 8 bases between them.

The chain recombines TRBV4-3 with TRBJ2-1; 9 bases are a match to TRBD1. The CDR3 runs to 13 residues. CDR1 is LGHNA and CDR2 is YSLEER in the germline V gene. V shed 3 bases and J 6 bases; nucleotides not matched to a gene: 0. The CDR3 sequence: CASSQGQGNEQFF. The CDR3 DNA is TGCGCCAGCAGCCAGGGACAGGGCAATGAGCAGTTCTTC.

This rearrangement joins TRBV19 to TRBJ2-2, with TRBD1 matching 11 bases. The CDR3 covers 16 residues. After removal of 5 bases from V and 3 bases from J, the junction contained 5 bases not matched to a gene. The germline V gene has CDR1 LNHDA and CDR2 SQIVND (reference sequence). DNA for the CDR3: TGTGCCAGTAGTGTACCGGGACAGGGGGACACCGGGGAGCTGTTTTTT. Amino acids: CASSVPGQGDTGELFF.

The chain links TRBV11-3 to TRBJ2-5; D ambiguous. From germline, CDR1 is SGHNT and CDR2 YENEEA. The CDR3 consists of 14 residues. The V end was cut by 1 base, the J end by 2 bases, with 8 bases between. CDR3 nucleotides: TGTGCCAGCAGCTTAGGCGGAACTCAAGAGACCCAGTACTTC. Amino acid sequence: CASSLGGTQETQYF. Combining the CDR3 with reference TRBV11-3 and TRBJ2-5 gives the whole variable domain EAGVVQSPRYKIIEKKQPVAFWCNPISGHNTLYWYLQNLGQGPELLIRYENEEAVDDSQLPKDRFSAERLKGVDSTLKIQPAELGDSAVYLCASSLGGTQETQYFGPGTRLLVL.

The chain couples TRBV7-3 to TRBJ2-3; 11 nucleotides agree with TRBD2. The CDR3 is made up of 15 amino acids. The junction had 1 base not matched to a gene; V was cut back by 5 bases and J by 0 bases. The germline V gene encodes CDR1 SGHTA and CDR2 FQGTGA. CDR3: CASSPSGRSTDTQYF. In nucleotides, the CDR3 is TGTGCCAGCAGCCCTAGCGGGAGGAGCACAGATACGCAGTATTTT.

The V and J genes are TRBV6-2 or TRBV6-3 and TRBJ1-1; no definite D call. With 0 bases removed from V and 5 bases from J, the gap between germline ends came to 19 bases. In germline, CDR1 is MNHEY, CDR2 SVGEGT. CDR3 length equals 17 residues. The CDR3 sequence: CASSYSSAGLPGTEAFF. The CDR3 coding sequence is TGTGCCAGCAGTTACTCGAGTGCAGGTCTGCCTGGGACTGAAGCTTTCTTT.

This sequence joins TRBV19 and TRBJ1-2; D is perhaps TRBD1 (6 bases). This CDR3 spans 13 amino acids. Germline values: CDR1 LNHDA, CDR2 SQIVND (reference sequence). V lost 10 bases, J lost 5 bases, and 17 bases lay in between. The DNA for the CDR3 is TGTGCCACCCTCACGACAGGCGATTATGGCTACACCTTC. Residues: CATLTTGDYGYTF.

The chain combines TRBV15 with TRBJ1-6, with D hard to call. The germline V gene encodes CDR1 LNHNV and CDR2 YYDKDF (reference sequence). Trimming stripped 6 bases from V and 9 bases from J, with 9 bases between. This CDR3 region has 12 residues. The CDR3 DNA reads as TGTGCCACCAGGATATCGAGTTCACCCCTCCACTTT. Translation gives CATRISSSPLHF.

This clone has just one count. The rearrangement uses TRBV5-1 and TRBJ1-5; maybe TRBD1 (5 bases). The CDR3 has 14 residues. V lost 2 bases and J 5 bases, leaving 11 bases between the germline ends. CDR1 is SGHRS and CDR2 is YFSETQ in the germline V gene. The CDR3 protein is CASSFGGVDQPQHF. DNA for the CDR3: TGCGCCAGCAGCTTCGGGGGTGTGGATCAGCCCCAGCATTTT.

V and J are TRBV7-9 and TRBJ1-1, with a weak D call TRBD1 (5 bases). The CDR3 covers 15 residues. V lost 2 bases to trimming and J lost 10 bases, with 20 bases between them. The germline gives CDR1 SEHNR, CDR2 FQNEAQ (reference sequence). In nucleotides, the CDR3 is TGTGCCAGCAGCTTAACCTTGGGGACTGTATTAGTAGCTTTCTTT. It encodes CASSLTLGTVLVAFF.

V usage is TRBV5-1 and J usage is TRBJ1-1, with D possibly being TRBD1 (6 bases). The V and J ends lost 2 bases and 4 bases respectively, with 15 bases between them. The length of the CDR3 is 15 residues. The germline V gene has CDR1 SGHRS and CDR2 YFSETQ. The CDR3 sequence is CASSLTGSIGTEAFF. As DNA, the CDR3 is TGCGCCAGCAGCTTAACAGGGTCAATTGGCACTGAAGCTTTCTTT. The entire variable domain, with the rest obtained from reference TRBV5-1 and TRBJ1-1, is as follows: KAGVTQTPRYLIKTRGQQVTLSCSPISGHRSVSWYQQTPGQGLQFLFEYFSETQRNKGNFPGRFSGRQFSNSRSEMNVSTLELGDSALYLCASSLTGSIGTEAFFGQGTRLTVV.

The CDR3 bases are TGTGCCAGCAGCCCAGGGGGGAGTCGCTACGAGCAGTACTTC. It encodes CASSPGGSRYEQYF. The gene calls are TRBV28 and TRBJ2-7; possible D gene TRBD1, 7 bases. V was clipped by 6 bases and J by 3 bases, with 15 bases between them. Germline assignment: CDR1 MDHEN and CDR2 SYDVKM. CDR3 size: 14 residues.

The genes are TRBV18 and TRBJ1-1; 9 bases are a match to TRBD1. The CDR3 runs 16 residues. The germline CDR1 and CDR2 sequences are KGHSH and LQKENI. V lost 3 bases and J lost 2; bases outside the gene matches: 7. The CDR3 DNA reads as TGTGCCAGCTCACCCCGGGGGACAGGGAGCAACACTGAAGCTTTCTTT. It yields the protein CASSPRGTGSNTEAFF. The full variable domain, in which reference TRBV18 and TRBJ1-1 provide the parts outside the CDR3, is NAGVMQNPRHLVRRRGQEARLRCSPMKGHSHVYWYRQLPEEGLKFMVYLQKENIIDESGMPKERFSAEFPKEGPSILRIQQVVRGDSAAYFCASSPRGTGSNTEAFFGQGTRLTVV.

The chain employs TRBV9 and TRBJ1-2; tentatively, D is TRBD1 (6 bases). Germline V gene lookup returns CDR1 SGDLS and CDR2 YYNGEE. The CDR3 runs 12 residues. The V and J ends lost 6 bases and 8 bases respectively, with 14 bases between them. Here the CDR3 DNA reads TGTGCCAGCACCCGGGGGGCGGGAGGCTACACCTTC. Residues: CASTRGAGGYTF.

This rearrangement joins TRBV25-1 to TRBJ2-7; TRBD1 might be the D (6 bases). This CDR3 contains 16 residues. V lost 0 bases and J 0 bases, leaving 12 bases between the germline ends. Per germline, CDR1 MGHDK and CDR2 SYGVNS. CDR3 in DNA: TGTGCCAGCAGTGAATATCGGGCAGGGGACTCCTACGAGCAGTACTTC. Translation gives CASSEYRAGDSYEQYF.

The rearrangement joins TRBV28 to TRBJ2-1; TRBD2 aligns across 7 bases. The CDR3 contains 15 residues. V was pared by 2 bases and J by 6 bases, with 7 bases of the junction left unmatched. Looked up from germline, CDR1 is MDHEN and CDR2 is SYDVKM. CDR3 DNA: TGTGCCAGCAGTTTAAGGTGGGAGGGAGGCAATGAGCAGTTCTTC. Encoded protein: CASSLRWEGGNEQFF.

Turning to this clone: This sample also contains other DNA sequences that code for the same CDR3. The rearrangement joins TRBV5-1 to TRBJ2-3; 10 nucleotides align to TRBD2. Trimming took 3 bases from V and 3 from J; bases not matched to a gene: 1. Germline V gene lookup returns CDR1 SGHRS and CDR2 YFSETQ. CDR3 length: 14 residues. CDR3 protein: CASSSGLATDTQYF. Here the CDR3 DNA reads TGCGCCAGCAGCTCGGGACTAGCGACAGATACGCAGTATTTT.

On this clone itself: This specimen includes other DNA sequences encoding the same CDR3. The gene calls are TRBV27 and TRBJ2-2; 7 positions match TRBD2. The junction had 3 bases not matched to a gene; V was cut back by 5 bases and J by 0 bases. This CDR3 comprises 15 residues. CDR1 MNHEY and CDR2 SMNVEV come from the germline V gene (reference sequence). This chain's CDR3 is CASSPRGANTGELFF. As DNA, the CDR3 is TGTGCCAGCAGTCCTCGGGGGGCGAACACCGGGGAGCTGTTTTTT.

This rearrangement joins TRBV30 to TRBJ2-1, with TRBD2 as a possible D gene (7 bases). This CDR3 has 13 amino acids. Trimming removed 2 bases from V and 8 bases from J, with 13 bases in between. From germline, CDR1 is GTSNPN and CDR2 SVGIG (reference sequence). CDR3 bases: TGTGCCTGGAGTTTGGGAGGGGGGGATGAGCAGTTCTTC. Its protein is CAWSLGGGDEQFF.

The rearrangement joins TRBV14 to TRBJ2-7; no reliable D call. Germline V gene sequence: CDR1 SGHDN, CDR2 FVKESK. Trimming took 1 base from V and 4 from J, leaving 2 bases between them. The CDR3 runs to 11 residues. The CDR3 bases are TGTGCCAGCAGCCAAGTATACGAGCAGTACTTC. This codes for CASSQVYEQYF.